This T cell receptor beta chain was profiled in a study of T cell repertoires in cytomegalovirus infection. General observations from the study: HLA-C-restricted TCR beta clonotypes specific for CMV led the ex vivo response. Identification of carriers of CMV plus the relevant HLA was performed using cumulative public TCR beta family frequency.

TCRdb analysed the reads with MiXCR anew, one entry per CDR3 protein. The sample records 95,000 to 120,000 distinct CDR3 sequences, 30% to 35% being singletons. Note on this clonotype: The antigen is not known.

CDR3 length equals 15 residues. Germline values: CDR1 LNHNV, CDR2 YYDKDF (reference sequence). The V end lost 6 bases, the J end lost 4 bases, and 17 bases lay between the germline ends. The clonotype was recovered from a human donor in good health (CMV status not recorded). Some clones in this sample may be carry-over from other donors' samples. This chain connects TRBV15 to TRBJ2-3, with D possibly TRBD1 on 5 matching bases. Sequences were derived from CD8+ T cells from cultured PBMCs, sampled from culture after CMV antigen stimulation. Here the CDR3 DNA reads TGTGCCACCAGTCTCGGCAGGGTGGACGCAGATACGCAGTATTTT. This encodes CATSLGRVDADTQYF.